What follows is one T cell receptor (beta chain) and its context. The sample belongs to a study of control samples from healthy donors and cancer patients. The assay was immunoSEQ multiplex PCR, and TCRdb's table has in-frame clones only and misses some. The top ten clones hold around 1.5% of a sample with 150,000 to 200,000 clones, almost 90% of them seen once. Germline values: CDR1 MNHEY, CDR2 SVGEGT. J gave up 4 bases and V 5 bases, and 7 bases lay outside the gene matches. The CDR3 covers 15 residues. The chain recombines TRBV6-2 or TRBV6-3 with TRBJ2-1, with 8 bases identical to TRBD1. The origin of this receptor is a woman aged 45 to 65 in good health. The specimen sequenced was blood. CDR3 in amino acids: CASSPDRGPYNEQFF. The DNA for the CDR3 is TGTGCCAGCAGTCCAGACAGGGGCCCTTACAATGAGCAGTTCTTC.